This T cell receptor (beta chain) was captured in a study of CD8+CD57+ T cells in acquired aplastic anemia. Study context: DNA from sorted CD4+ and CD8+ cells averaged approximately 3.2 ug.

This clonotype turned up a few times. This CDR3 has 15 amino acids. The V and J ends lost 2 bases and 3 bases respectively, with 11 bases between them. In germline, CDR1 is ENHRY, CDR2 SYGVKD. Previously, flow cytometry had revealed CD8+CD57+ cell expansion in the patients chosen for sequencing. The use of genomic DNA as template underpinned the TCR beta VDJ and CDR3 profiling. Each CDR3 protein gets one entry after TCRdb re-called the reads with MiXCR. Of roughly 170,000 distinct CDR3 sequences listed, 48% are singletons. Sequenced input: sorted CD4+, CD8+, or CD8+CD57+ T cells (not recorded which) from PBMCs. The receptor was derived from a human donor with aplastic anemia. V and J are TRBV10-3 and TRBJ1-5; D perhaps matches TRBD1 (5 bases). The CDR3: CAISEAGTFNQPQHF. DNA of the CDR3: TGTGCCATCAGTGAGGCAGGGACCTTCAATCAGCCCCAGCATTTT.